Listed below are T cell receptor beta chains from one sample, sequenced in a study of cytomegalovirus exposure and HLA in healthy donors. TCRdb's table, derived via immunoSEQ multiplex PCR, lists solely in-frame clones and lacks some. This sample has fewer than 200,000 clones, with 83% found just once. The material sequenced was PBMCs. Every receptor here comes from a man aged 45-65 years in good health and CMV-seronegative. Both conserved end residues are part of each CDR3. Fields, in order: D gene, J gene, V gene, CDR3 length, clone size, CDR3 protein, CDR3 DNA. D genes are given only for firm matches. A clone size is listed for some rows: how often the clone was seen (once, few, many), or a class if it is expanded.

>-|TRBJ2-2|TRBV4-3|13|few
CASSQLSTGELFF
TGCGCCAGCAGCCAACTAAGTACCGGGGAGCTGTTTTTT
>-|TRBJ2-2|TRBV6-5|12|-
CASPESVGELFF
TGTGCCAGCCCTGAGAGCGTCGGGGAGCTGTTTTTT
>-|TRBJ2-7|TRBV7-3|14|-
CASSPQGQSYEQYF
TGTGCCAGCAGCCCCCAGGGTCAATCCTACGAGCAGTACTTC
>-|TRBJ2-7|TRBV7-6|12|-
CASSRRGEEQYF
TGTGCCAGCAGCCGCAGGGGCGAGGAGCAGTACTTC
>-|TRBJ2-1|TRBV7-6|16|-
CASSFLSGSSYNEQFF
TGTGCCAGCAGCTTCCTTAGCGGAAGCTCCTACAATGAGCAGTTCTTC
>-|TRBJ2-7|TRBV7-4|20|-
CASSFKQGVIKRASPAEQYF
TGTGCCAGCAGCTTCAAACAGGGAGTAATTAAACGGGCTAGCCCTGCCGAGCAGTACTTC
>-|TRBJ2-7|TRBV6-1|15|-
CASSEAGGTSYEQYF
TGTGCCAGCAGTGAAGCGGGCGGGACGTCCTACGAGCAGTACTTC
>-|TRBJ2-1|TRBV5-4|16|once
CASSLGGGRSYNEQFF
TGTGCCAGCAGCTTAGGAGGGGGCCGCTCCTACAATGAGCAGTTCTTC
>TRBD1|TRBJ2-5|TRBV6-5|13|-
CASSPGQGRAQYF
TGTGCCAGCAGCCCTGGACAGGGAAGGGCCCAGTACTTC
>-|TRBJ1-4|TRBV6-5|14|once
CASSEGSGGEKLFF
TGTGCCAGCAGCGAAGGCTCTGGGGGCGAAAAACTGTTTTTT
>-|TRBJ1-4|TRBV10-3|14|-
CAISESNGDEKLFF
TGTGCCATCAGTGAGTCGAACGGGGATGAAAAACTGTTTTTT
>-|TRBJ2-5|TRBV25-1|16|-
CASSGVSGKTQETQYF
TGTGCCAGCAGTGGAGTGTCAGGGAAGACCCAAGAGACCCAGTACTTC
>TRBD1|TRBJ2-2|TRBV7-7|14|-
CASSSGQYPGELFF
TGTGCTAGCAGCTCGGGACAGTACCCCGGGGAGCTGTTTTTT
>TRBD1|TRBJ2-2|TRBV27|14|-
CACKGQLRAGELFF
TGTGCCTGCAAGGGACAGTTAAGGGCCGGGGAGCTGTTTTTT
>TRBD2|TRBJ2-1|TRBV7-9|13|-
CATRGRGYNEQFF
TGTGCTACCCGCGGGAGAGGCTACAATGAGCAGTTCTTC
>TRBD2|TRBJ2-1|TRBV4-2|16|-
CASSPLAGGSYNEQFF
TGTGCCAGCAGCCCCCTGGCGGGAGGGTCCTACAATGAGCAGTTCTTC
>TRBD2|TRBJ2-1|TRBV30|15|-
CAWSVSGLAYNEQFF
TGTGCCTGGAGTGTATCGGGACTAGCCTACAATGAGCAGTTCTTC
>-|TRBJ1-3|TRBV7-2|17|-
CASSRHRVKEAGNTIYF
TGTGCCAGCAGCCGGCACAGGGTTAAGGAGGCTGGAAACACCATATATTTT
>TRBD1|TRBJ1-1|TRBV7-2|14|-
CASSLSGGNTEAFF
TGTGCCAGCAGCTTATCAGGGGGGAACACTGAAGCTTTCTTT
>-|TRBJ1-3|TRBV5-6|14|-
CASSERVSRNTIYF
TGTGCCAGCAGCGAGAGGGTTAGCAGAAACACCATATATTTT
>-|TRBJ2-3|TRBV30|12|-
CAWSGRTDTQYF
TGTGCCTGGAGTGGCAGAACAGATACGCAGTATTTT
>-|TRBJ2-1|TRBV29-1|17|-
CSVVRGGISEGANEQFF
TGCAGCGTTGTTAGAGGGGGGATAAGTGAGGGGGCGAATGAGCAGTTCTTC
>-|TRBJ2-1|TRBV6-1|16|-
CASSDATYRTYNEQFF
TGTGCCAGCAGTGATGCGACTTACCGAACCTACAATGAGCAGTTCTTC
>-|TRBJ1-5|TRBV6-5|14|few
CASSREYSNQPQHF
TGTGCCAGCAGTCGAGAGTATAGCAATCAGCCCCAGCATTTT
>-|TRBJ1-2|TRBV6-6|14|-
CASSQTGRYYGYTF
TGTGCCAGCAGCCAGACAGGAAGGTACTATGGCTACACCTTC
>TRBD1|TRBJ2-4|TRBV4-1|16|-
CASSPGQGGVKNIQYF
TGCGCCAGCAGCCCGGGACAGGGGGGCGTCAAAAACATTCAGTACTTC
>TRBD1|TRBJ2-2|TRBV28|15|-
CASLGDRLNTGELFF
TGTGCCAGCCTAGGGGACAGGCTGAACACCGGGGAGCTGTTTTTT
>TRBD1|TRBJ2-3|TRBV29-1|18|-
CSVGGWGDRGTGTDTQYF
TGCAGCGTTGGGGGTTGGGGGGACAGGGGGACGGGCACAGATACGCAGTATTTT
>TRBD1|TRBJ2-7|TRBV18|15|-
CASSSGQGASYEQYF
TGTGCCAGCTCATCCGGACAGGGGGCCTCCTACGAGCAGTACTTC
>TRBD2|TRBJ2-5|TRBV5-1|15|-
CASSLAFGEGETQYF
TGCGCCAGCAGCTTGGCCTTCGGGGAGGGGGAGACCCAGTACTTC
>-|TRBJ1-6|TRBV5-1|15|-
CASSLGGTNNSPLHF
TGCGCCAGCAGCTTGGGAGGGACAAATAATTCACCCCTCCACTTT
>-|TRBJ2-7|TRBV7-2|12|-
CASRGAGAEQYF
TGTGCCAGCAGAGGGGCTGGAGCGGAGCAGTACTTC
>-|TRBJ2-3|TRBV7-2|13|-
CASSFSGSDTQYF
TGTGCCAGCAGCTTCAGCGGGTCAGATACGCAGTATTTT
>TRBD2|TRBJ2-7|TRBV13|17|-
CASSLPPSGRGVGEQYF
TGTGCCAGCAGCCTTCCCCCTAGCGGGAGAGGGGTTGGGGAGCAGTACTTC
>-|TRBJ1-5|TRBV27|15|-
CASSLGQYSNQPQHF
TGTGCCAGCAGTTTAGGACAGTATAGCAATCAGCCCCAGCATTTT
>TRBD1|TRBJ1-2|TRBV7-2|14|-
CASSSRPGGDGYTF
TGTGCCAGCAGCTCTAGGCCAGGGGGAGATGGCTACACCTTC
>TRBD1|TRBJ1-1|TRBV19|16|-
CASSIARDRTNTEAFF
TGTGCCAGTAGTATAGCCAGGGACAGGACGAACACTGAAGCTTTCTTT
>-|TRBJ2-3|TRBV5-5|17|-
CASSLGGGLRRTDTQYF
TGTGCCAGCAGCTTGGGTGGGGGCTTACGTCGCACAGATACGCAGTATTTT
>TRBD1|TRBJ1-1|TRBV19|15|-
CASSLQQGAAVQAFF
TGTGCCAGTAGTCTCCAACAGGGGGCAGCGGTTCAAGCTTTCTTT
>-|TRBJ2-7|TRBV27|14|-
CASSLTPRYYEQYF
TGTGCCAGCAGTTTAACCCCGAGATACTACGAGCAGTACTTC
>-|TRBJ1-6|TRBV4-1|15|-
CASSQEKGAESPLHF
TGCGCCAGCAGCCAAGAAAAAGGGGCGGAATCACCCCTCCACTTT
>TRBD2|TRBJ2-1|TRBV27|13|-
CASGGGDYNEQFF
TGTGCCAGCGGGGGGGGTGATTACAATGAGCAGTTCTTC
>-|TRBJ1-1|TRBV28|14|-
CASKPPGENTEAFF
TGTGCCAGCAAACCACCCGGGGAGAACACTGAAGCTTTCTTT
>TRBD2|TRBJ2-2|TRBV5-1|15|-
CASSEQGLASGELFF
TGCGCCAGCAGCGAACAGGGACTAGCGTCCGGGGAGCTGTTTTTT
>TRBD1|TRBJ2-1|TRBV28|19|-
CASSFPGQGARRAYNEQFF
TGTGCCAGCAGTTTCCCGGGACAGGGGGCGCGCAGGGCCTACAATGAGCAGTTCTTC
>-|TRBJ1-4|TRBV29-1|14|few
CSVAGGGPNEKLFF
TGCAGCGTTGCGGGGGGTGGACCCAATGAAAAACTGTTTTTT
>-|TRBJ2-7|TRBV20-1|11|-
CSASEGYEQYF
TGCAGTGCTAGTGAGGGATACGAGCAGTACTTC
>TRBD2|TRBJ2-5|TRBV6-5|15|-
CASSSPSGGSQTQYF
TGTGCCAGCAGTTCTCCCAGCGGGGGTAGTCAGACCCAGTACTTC
>-|TRBJ2-1|TRBV7-9|15|-
CASSLGSGPYNEQFF
TGTGCCAGCAGCTTAGGGTCTGGCCCCTACAATGAGCAGTTCTTC